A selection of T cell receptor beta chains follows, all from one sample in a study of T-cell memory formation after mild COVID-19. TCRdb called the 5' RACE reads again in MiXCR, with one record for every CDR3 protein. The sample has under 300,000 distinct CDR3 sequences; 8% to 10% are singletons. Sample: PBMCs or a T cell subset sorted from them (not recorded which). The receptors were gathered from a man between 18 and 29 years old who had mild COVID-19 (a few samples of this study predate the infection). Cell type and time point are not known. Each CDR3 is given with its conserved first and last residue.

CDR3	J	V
CASSNDLYGYTF	TRBJ1-2	TRBV12-3/TRBV12-4
CASSQEGQGWDEQFF	TRBJ2-1	TRBV4-3
CASSMGVNTGELFF	TRBJ2-2	TRBV5-5
CASSQLFRGASGNTIYF	TRBJ1-3	TRBV4-3
CASSWDRGYNEQFF	TRBJ2-1	TRBV7-3
CASSYEGAYGYTF	TRBJ1-2	TRBV6-5
CASSPRAGKGEQFF	TRBJ2-1	TRBV7-9
CASSPRRGANTGELFF	TRBJ2-2	TRBV7-3
CASSLVGPTDTQYF	TRBJ2-3	TRBV5-1
CASSWNLEQYF	TRBJ2-7	TRBV7-8
CASSQRQGVENEQFF	TRBJ2-1	TRBV7-9
CASSQGPTNEQFF	TRBJ2-1	TRBV7-8
CASNAHGQRGTGELFF	TRBJ2-2	TRBV4-2
CSVGVGQGANIQYF	TRBJ2-4	TRBV29-1
CASSKGQVGSNQPQHF	TRBJ1-5	TRBV11-2
CSVEGGPGASYNEQFF	TRBJ2-1	TRBV29-1
CATRGSGGAAKNIQYF	TRBJ2-4	TRBV10-3
CASSLLADTEAFF	TRBJ1-1	TRBV12-3/TRBV12-4
CASSPHREAEAFF	TRBJ1-1	TRBV4-2
CASTLRGTNEKLFF	TRBJ1-4	TRBV5-5
CASTRNRGGIDTQYF	TRBJ2-3	TRBV7-2
CSAQHPQGGAEAFF	TRBJ1-1	TRBV20-1
CSGAGTEGYTF	TRBJ1-2	TRBV20-1
CASSQDATPPYNEQFF	TRBJ2-1	TRBV3-1
CASSLYGTAYEQYF	TRBJ2-7	TRBV5-1
CASSGGSRGELFF	TRBJ2-2	TRBV6-1
CASSFRGYPGELFF	TRBJ2-2	TRBV28
CASSLGTVQETQYF	TRBJ2-5	TRBV5-6
CSGGTRNTEAFF	TRBJ1-1	TRBV20-1
CASSPHPDQETQYF	TRBJ2-5	TRBV18
CASSPPATDEQYF	TRBJ2-7	TRBV19
CASSYGAYSPLHF	TRBJ1-6	TRBV7-9
CASSVGPGTGQYEQYF	TRBJ2-7	TRBV2
CASSDEGEQFF	TRBJ2-1	TRBV6-2/TRBV6-3
CASRRIARGISDTQYF	TRBJ2-3	TRBV6-2/TRBV6-3
CASSLAGSRLGETQYF	TRBJ2-5	TRBV7-9
CASSQDLGRSAFF	TRBJ1-1	TRBV3-1
CASSSPLAGGPHTQYF	TRBJ2-3	TRBV7-2
CASSPLRGGAGELFF	TRBJ2-2	TRBV7-7
CSAREGGRTDTQYF	TRBJ2-3	TRBV20-1
CASSNPGGTDTQYF	TRBJ2-3	TRBV5-1
CASSVGGSGGSQETQYF	TRBJ2-5	TRBV9
CASSPLAPTSGRFF	TRBJ2-1	TRBV12-3/TRBV12-4
CASGTGGQPQHF	TRBJ1-5	TRBV28
CASSQGQGHEQYF	TRBJ2-7	TRBV4-1